This TCR beta chain was captured in a study of T cell repertoires and Cas9 in healthy adults. Looked up from germline, CDR1 is MDHEN and CDR2 is SYDVKM. The length of the CDR3 is 14 residues. Trimming took off 8 bases at V and 3 bases at J, with 17 bases between the two ends. Here immunoSEQ multiplex PCR was the method, and the copy in TCRdb shows in-frame clones only, minus some. The table records tens of thousands of clones, 90% of them present only once. The specimen sequenced was CD4+ effector T cells (CD127+, CD25-, CD137-, CD154-) from PBMCs; culture status not recorded. The TCR sequence derives from a human donor in good health. V is TRBV28 and J is TRBJ2-7, with D perhaps assigned TRBD1 or TRBD2 (6 bases each). Here the CDR3 reads CASRRGGINYEQYF. In DNA form, the CDR3 reads TGTGCCAGCCGAAGAGGGGGGATCAACTACGAGCAGTACTTC.